These 11 T cell receptor beta chains were all obtained from the same sample, sequenced in a study of T cells after yellow fever vaccination. MiXCR, run by TCRdb on the 5' RACE reads, gives a single entry per CDR3 protein. This table has around 330,000 distinct CDR3 sequences, 3% to 4.5% appearing once. The sequences come from PBMCs, collected on the day of the yellow fever booster vaccination. These receptor sequences come from a young man who received the YFV17D yellow fever vaccine.

This clonotype was counted a few times. V gene TRBV11-1 combines with J gene TRBJ2-1; unclear D gene. Germline V gene lookup returns CDR1 SGHAT and CDR2 FQDESV (reference sequence). V shed 1 base and J shed 6 bases, with 10 bases lying between them. This CDR3 region has 14 residues. CDR3 in DNA: TGTGCCAGCAGCTTAGGACCCTCGGGCAATGAGCAGTTCTTC. Translating it yields CASSLGPSGNEQFF.

This clonotype was counted many times. The chain links TRBV6-5 to TRBJ2-1; 7 nucleotides match TRBD2. After removal of 3 bases from V and 7 bases from J, the junction contained 9 bases not matched to a gene. This CDR3 has 15 residues. Germline V gene data show CDR1 as MNHEY and CDR2 as SVGAGI. CDR3 sequence (DNA): TGTGCCAGCAGTTATTGGGGGGGACTATCAAATGAGCAGTTCTTC. Encoded protein: CASSYWGGLSNEQFF.

This clonotype was counted a few times. The chain has TRBV6-2 or TRBV6-3 and TRBJ2-7; tentatively, D is TRBD2 (6 bases). CDR1 and CDR2 from the germline V gene are MNHEY and SVGEGT. This CDR3 contains 13 residues. V lost 7 bases and J 6 bases, leaving 16 bases between the germline ends. The CDR3 nucleotides are TGTGCCAGCACACGGAGGGCCTGGGGCGAGCAGTACTTC. Its protein product is CASTRRAWGEQYF.

A few counts support this clonotype. The V call is TRBV3-1, the J call TRBJ2-3, with 13 positions matching TRBD2. There are 16 residues in the CDR3. Per the germline V gene, CDR1 is LGHDT and CDR2 is YNNKEL (reference sequence). The V segment lost 6 bases and the J segment 1 base; nucleotides outside the gene matches: 4. The CDR3 nucleotides are TGTGCCAGCAGTAGGACTAGCGGGGGTCGCACAGATACGCAGTATTTT. Translation: CASSRTSGGRTDTQYF.

This clonotype showed up many times. The rearrangement uses TRBV6-2 or TRBV6-3 and TRBJ2-7; no clear D. Per the germline V gene, CDR1 is MNHEY and CDR2 is SVGEGT. Trimming cost V 2 bases and J 0 bases, with 17 bases left between them. The length of the CDR3 is 17 residues. This CDR3 is CASSYPRRGGPSYEQYF. CDR3 sequence (DNA): TGTGCCAGCAGTTACCCCCGTCGCGGCGGACCCTCCTACGAGCAGTACTTC.

In this sample, this clonotype turned up a few times. This chain connects TRBV7-2 to TRBJ2-4, with TRBD2 matching 9 bases. Germline V CDR1 and CDR2: SGHTA, FQGNSA. The V segment lost 5 bases and the J segment 9 bases; nucleotides outside the gene matches: 14. The CDR3 totals 16 residues. This chain's CDR3 is CASSPVGRGGWSIQYF. CDR3 sequence (DNA): TGTGCCAGCAGCCCAGTGGGGCGGGGGGGCTGGAGCATTCAGTACTTC. The whole variable domain, filled in from reference TRBV7-2 and TRBJ2-4, reads GAGVSQSPSNKVTEKGKDVELRCDPISGHTALYWYRQSLGQGLEFLIYFQGNSAPDKSGLPSDRFSAERTGGSVSTLTIQRTQQEDSAVYLCASSPVGRGGWSIQYFGAGTRLSVL.

This clonotype came up a few times. The rearrangement uses TRBV18 and TRBJ1-2, with TRBD1 identical over 7 bases. Germline CDR1 is KGHSH and CDR2 is LQKENI. Trimming took 2 bases from V and 5 from J; bases not matched to a gene: 5. The CDR3 consists of 14 residues. CDR3 residues: CASSPGGTVYGYTF. CDR3 nucleotide sequence: TGTGCCAGCTCACCAGGAGGGACAGTTTATGGCTACACCTTC.

There are a few counts of this clonotype. The chain couples TRBV6-1 to TRBJ1-6, with D maybe TRBD1 (5 bases). This CDR3 is built from 13 residues. Trimming took off 3 bases at V and 15 bases at J, with 15 bases between the two ends. Germline V lookup: CDR1 MNHNS, CDR2 SASEGT. This CDR3 reads CASSDSGTPHLHF. CDR3 DNA: TGTGCCAGCAGTGATTCGGGGACGCCCCACCTCCACTTT.

This clonotype was detected many times. The chain couples TRBV18 to TRBJ2-2, with no clear D. The CDR3 sequence is 16 residues long. Germline assignment: CDR1 KGHSH and CDR2 LQKENI. Trimming cost V 1 base and J 2 bases, with 11 bases left between them. CDR3: CASSPQNSFNTGELFF. In nucleotides, the CDR3 is TGTGCCAGCTCACCACAAAACAGCTTTAACACCGGGGAGCTGTTTTTT.

This clonotype was counted between two and nine times. A read error may be the cause here, since a much bigger clone is one base away. The rearrangement links TRBV7-9 to TRBJ2-5; possible D gene TRBD2, 5 bases. Germline lookup yields CDR1 SEHNR and CDR2 FQNEAQ (reference sequence). The CDR3 loop spans 14 amino acids. Between the trimmed V and J ends, which lost 5 bases and 4 bases, there was a span of 14 bases. The CDR3 coding sequence is TGTGCCAGCAGCATGTGGACTCGTAGAGAGACCCAGTACTTC. This gives the protein CASSMWTRRETQYF. Combining the CDR3 with reference TRBV7-9 and TRBJ2-5 gives the whole variable domain DTGVSQNPRHKITKRGQNVTFRCDPISEHNRLYWYRQTLGQGPEFLTYFQNEAQLEKSRLLSDRFSAERPKGSFSTLEIQRTEQGDSAMYLCASSMWTRRETQYFGPGTRLLVL.

The chain has TRBV6-5 and TRBJ2-1; D is uncertain. Germline CDR1 MNHEY, CDR2 SVGAGI. The CDR3 is 15 residues long. Trimming cost V 0 bases and J 8 bases, with 14 bases left between them. CDR3 sequence (DNA): TGTGCCAGCAGTTACTCTAACAGTTTCGGGTATGAGCAGTTCTTC. This sequence encodes CASSYSNSFGYEQFF.